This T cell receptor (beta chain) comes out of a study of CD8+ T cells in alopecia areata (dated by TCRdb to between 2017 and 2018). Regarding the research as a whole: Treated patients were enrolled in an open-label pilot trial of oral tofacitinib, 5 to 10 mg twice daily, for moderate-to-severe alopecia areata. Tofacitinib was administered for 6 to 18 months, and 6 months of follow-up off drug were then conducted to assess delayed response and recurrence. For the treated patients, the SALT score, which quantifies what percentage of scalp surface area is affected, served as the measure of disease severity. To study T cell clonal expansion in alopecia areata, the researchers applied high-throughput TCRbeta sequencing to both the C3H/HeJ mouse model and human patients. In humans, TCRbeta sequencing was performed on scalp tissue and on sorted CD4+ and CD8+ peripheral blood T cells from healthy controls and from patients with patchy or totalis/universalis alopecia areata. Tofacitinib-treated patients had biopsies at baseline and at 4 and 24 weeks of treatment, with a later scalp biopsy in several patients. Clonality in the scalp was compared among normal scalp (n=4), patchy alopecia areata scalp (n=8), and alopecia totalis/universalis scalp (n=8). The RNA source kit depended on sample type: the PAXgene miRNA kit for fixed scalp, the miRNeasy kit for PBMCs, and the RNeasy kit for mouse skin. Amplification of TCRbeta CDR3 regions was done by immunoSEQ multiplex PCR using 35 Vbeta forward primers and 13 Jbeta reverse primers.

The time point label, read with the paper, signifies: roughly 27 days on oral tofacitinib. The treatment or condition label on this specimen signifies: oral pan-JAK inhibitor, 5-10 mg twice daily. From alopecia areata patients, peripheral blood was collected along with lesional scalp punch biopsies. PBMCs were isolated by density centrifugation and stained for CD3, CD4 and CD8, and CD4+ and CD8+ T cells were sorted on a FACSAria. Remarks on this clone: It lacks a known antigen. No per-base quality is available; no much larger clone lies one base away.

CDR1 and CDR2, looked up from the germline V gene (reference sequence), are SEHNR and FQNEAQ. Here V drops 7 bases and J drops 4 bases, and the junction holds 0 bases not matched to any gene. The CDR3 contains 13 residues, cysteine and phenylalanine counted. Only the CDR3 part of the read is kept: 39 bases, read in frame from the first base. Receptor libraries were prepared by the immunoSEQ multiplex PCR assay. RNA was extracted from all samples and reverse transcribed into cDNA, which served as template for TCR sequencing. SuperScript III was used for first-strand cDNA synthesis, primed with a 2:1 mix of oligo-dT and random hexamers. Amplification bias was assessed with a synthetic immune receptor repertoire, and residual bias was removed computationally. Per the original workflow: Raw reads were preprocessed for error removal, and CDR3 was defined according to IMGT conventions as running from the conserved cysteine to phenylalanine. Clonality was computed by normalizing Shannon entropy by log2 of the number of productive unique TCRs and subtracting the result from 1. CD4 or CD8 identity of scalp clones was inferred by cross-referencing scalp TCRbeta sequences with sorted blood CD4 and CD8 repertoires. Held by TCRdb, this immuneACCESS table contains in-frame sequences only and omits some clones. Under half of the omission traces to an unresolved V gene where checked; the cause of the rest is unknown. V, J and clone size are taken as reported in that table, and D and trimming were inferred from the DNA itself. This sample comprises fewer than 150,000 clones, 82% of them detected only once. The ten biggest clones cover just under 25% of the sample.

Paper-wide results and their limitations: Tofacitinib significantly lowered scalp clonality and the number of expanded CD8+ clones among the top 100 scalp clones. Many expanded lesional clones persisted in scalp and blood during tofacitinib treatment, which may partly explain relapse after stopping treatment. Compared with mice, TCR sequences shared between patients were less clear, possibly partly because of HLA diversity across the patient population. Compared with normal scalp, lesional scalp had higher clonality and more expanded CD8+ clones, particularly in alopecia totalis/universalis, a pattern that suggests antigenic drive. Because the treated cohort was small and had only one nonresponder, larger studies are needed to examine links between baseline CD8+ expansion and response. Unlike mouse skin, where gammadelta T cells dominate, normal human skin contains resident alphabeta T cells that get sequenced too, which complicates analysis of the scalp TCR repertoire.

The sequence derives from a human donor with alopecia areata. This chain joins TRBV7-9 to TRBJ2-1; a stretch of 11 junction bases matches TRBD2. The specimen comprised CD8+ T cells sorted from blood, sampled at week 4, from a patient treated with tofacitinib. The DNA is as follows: TGTGCCAGCACTAGCGGGGGGTACAATGAGCAGTTCTTC. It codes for CASTSGGYNEQFF.